Below are 8 T cell receptor beta chains sequenced from a single sample in a study of cytomegalovirus exposure and HLA in healthy donors. The PCR ran on 60 Vbeta and 13 Jbeta primers. Only in-frame clones appear in the TCRdb table, and some are missing; sequencing was by immunoSEQ multiplex PCR. This table holds over 130,000 clones, 70% to 80% found once. The specimen was PBMCs. All receptors come from a middle-aged woman in good health and CMV-seropositive.

The chain links TRBV19 to TRBJ2-5; 8 bases fit TRBD1. V shed 6 bases and J 2 bases; nucleotides not matched to a gene: 5. Germline V gives CDR1 LNHDA, CDR2 SQIVND (reference sequence). The CDR3 has 14 residues. CDR3 DNA: TGTGCCAGTAGCGAGAGGGACAGGCAAGAGACCCAGTACTTC. Translating it yields CASSERDRQETQYF.

This chain links TRBV11-1 with TRBJ2-2, with a weak D call TRBD1 (5 bases). In germline, CDR1 is SGHAT, CDR2 FQDESV (reference sequence). The CDR3 length is 14 residues. The V and J ends lost 6 bases and 1 base respectively, with 9 bases between them. The CDR3 sequence: CASSPDRNTGELFF. CDR3 DNA sequence: TGTGCCAGCAGTCCCGACAGGAACACCGGGGAGCTGTTTTTT.

The V gene is TRBV2, the J gene TRBJ2-5, with D tentatively TRBD2 (5 bases). V was pared by 2 bases and J by 3 bases, with 13 bases between. Germline V CDR1 and CDR2: SNHLY, FYNNEI. This CDR3 contains 15 residues. The DNA of the CDR3 is TGTGCCAGCAGTGAATCGAGACTAACTAAAGAGACCCAGTACTTC. As protein: CASSESRLTKETQYF. Supplemented by reference TRBV2 and TRBJ2-5, the full variable domain reads EPEVTQTPSHQVTQMGQEVILRCVPISNHLYFYWYRQILGQKVEFLVSFYNNEISEKSEIFDDQFSVERPDGSNFTLKIRSTKLEDSAMYFCASSESRLTKETQYFGPGTRLLVL.

This chain connects TRBV18 to TRBJ1-2; D not certain. Germline CDR1 and CDR2: KGHSH and LQKENI. The CDR3 runs 15 residues. V was clipped by 3 bases and J by 0 bases, with 11 bases between them. CDR3: CASSPTEISNYGYTF. The CDR3 DNA reads as TGTGCCAGCTCACCTACTGAGATATCTAACTATGGCTACACCTTC. The complete variable domain, with remaining parts taken from reference TRBV18 and TRBJ1-2, reads NAGVMQNPRHLVRRRGQEARLRCSPMKGHSHVYWYRQLPEEGLKFMVYLQKENIIDESGMPKERFSAEFPKEGPSILRIQQVVRGDSAAYFCASSPTEISNYGYTFGSGTRLTVV.

This rearrangement joins TRBV5-4 to TRBJ1-1; 7 nucleotides agree with TRBD1. With V trimmed by 4 bases and J by 1 base, 7 bases remained unmatched. The CDR3 covers 15 residues. Germline CDR1 is SGHNT and CDR2 is YYREEE (reference sequence). Here the CDR3 reads CASSRPDRRNTEAFF. The CDR3 region has the DNA TGTGCCAGCAGCCGACCGGACAGGCGGAACACTGAAGCTTTCTTT. The full variable domain, with the rest looked up from reference TRBV5-4 and TRBJ1-1, is ETGVTQSPTHLIKTRGQQVTLRCSSQSGHNTVSWYQQALGQGPQFIFQYYREEENGRGNFPPRFSGLQFPNYSSELNVNALELDDSALYLCASSRPDRRNTEAFFGQGTRLTVV.

This chain uses TRBV23-1 with TRBJ2-7; D is uncertain. TRBV23-1 counts as an open reading frame of uncertain function. The CDR3 is 15 residues long. V lost 6 bases to trimming and J lost 0 bases, with 15 bases between them. CDR3 residues: CASSPSSYFSYEQYF. The CDR3 DNA sequence: TGCGCCAGCAGCCCCTCGTCCTACTTCTCCTACGAGCAGTACTTC.

Comment on this clone: The sample contains more than one DNA sequence encoding this CDR3. This chain connects TRBV6-1 to TRBJ2-3, with D maybe TRBD1 (5 bases). Germline CDR1 reads MNHNS; CDR2 reads SASEGT. CDR3 length equals 14 residues. The V end lost 2 bases, the J end lost 1 base, and 7 bases lay between the germline ends. The CDR3 loop is CASSERGGTDTQYF. The CDR3 DNA follows: TGTGCCAGCAGTGAAAGGGGTGGCACAGATACGCAGTATTTT.

Worth noting for this clone: Mismatch with germline at one junction end may stem from a read error. The chain couples TRBV11-1 to TRBJ2-1, with 11 positions matching TRBD2. Looked up from germline, CDR1 is SGHAT and CDR2 is FQDESV (reference sequence). CDR3 size: 15 residues. This chain's CDR3 is CASSLAGTSGNEQFF. The CDR3 nucleotides read TGTGCCAGCAGCCTAGCCGGGACTAGCGGCAATGAGCAGTTCTTC.